The sample holds a few counts of the clone carrying this TCR beta chain. Assay used: immunoSEQ multiplex PCR; TCRdb lists only in-frame clones, some missing. The sample has 13,000 or so clones; about 64% are singletons. There are 15 residues in the CDR3. The V and J ends lost 6 bases and 8 bases respectively, with 22 bases between them. Germline CDR1 SEHNR, CDR2 FQNEAQ (reference sequence). The source of the sample is a study of CD4+ T cells in melanoma. The source of this sequence is a human donor with melanoma. The chain combines TRBV7-9 with TRBJ1-2, with D possibly TRBD1 on 5 matching bases. The sequenced sample consisted of cells from a culture (not recorded whether cultured in vitro). The CDR3, as DNA: TGTGCCAGCAGAGAACAGGCGGTGTCGGTGGGAGGCTACACCTTC. Residues: CASREQAVSVGGYTF.